This entry lists 8 T cell receptor beta chains sequenced from one sample in a study of CD8 T cells in ankylosing spondylitis. TCRdb re-analysed the 5' RACE reads in MiXCR, keeping a single row per CDR3 protein. The table shows some 700,000 distinct CDR3 sequences, with around 19% occurring only once. Regarding the study as a whole: Within ankylosing spondylitis blood, a TCR beta motif made up of several highly homologous variants appeared to be characteristic.

These receptors' antigens are unknown. The sequenced sample was blood, either unsorted or a sorted T cell fraction (not recorded which). These receptors all come from a male donor with ankylosing spondylitis.

The table lists this clonotype with a few counts. This chain uses TRBV4-1 with TRBJ1-6, with D unclear. CDR3 length: 14 residues. V was pared by 0 bases and J by 6 bases, with 6 bases between. Germline CDR1 MGHRA, CDR2 YSYEKL. The CDR3 DNA reads TGCGCCAGCAGCCAAGATCCCTTTAATTCACCCCTCCACTTT. Amino acid sequence: CASSQDPFNSPLHF.

This clonotype occurred a few times. V is TRBV29-1 and J is TRBJ2-1; TRBD1 agrees at 7 bases. Unmatched junction bases numbered 10, after V lost 3 bases and J lost 8 bases. CDR1 is SQVTM and CDR2 is ANQGSEA in the germline V gene. The CDR3 sequence is 14 residues long. The CDR3 spells CSVEVRGLGDEQFF. The DNA of the CDR3 is TGCAGCGTTGAGGTTAGGGGGCTCGGCGATGAGCAGTTCTTC.

This clonotype has just a few counts. This chain uses TRBV5-1 with TRBJ1-1; TRBD1 is a possible D gene (5 bases). Per the germline V gene, CDR1 is SGHRS and CDR2 is YFSETQ. The CDR3 contains 15 residues. V was clipped by 7 bases and J by 1 base, with 17 bases between them. The CDR3 region is CASGRDRDPNTEAFF. In DNA, the CDR3 is TGCGCCAGCGGCCGGGACCGCGACCCGAACACTGAAGCTTTCTTT.

The chain has TRBV11-2 and TRBJ2-1; D is unresolved. This CDR3 has 14 residues. In germline, CDR1 is SGHAT, CDR2 FQNNGV. The V end lost 5 bases, the J end lost 5 bases, and 13 bases lay between the germline ends. The CDR3 loop reads CASSPRLLDNEQFF. The CDR3 DNA is TGTGCCAGCAGCCCGCGACTCCTTGACAATGAGCAGTTCTTC.

This clonotype was counted between two and nine times. In nucleotides, the CDR3 is TGCGCCAGCAGCCAAGAAGGGCGGACAATCGACGGGGAGCTGTTTTTT. Protein sequence: CASSQEGRTIDGELFF. The rearrangement joins TRBV4-3 to TRBJ2-2; possibly TRBD1 for D (5 bases). Germline CDR1 LGHNA, CDR2 YSLEER. The length of the CDR3 is 16 residues. Between the trimmed V and J ends, which lost 0 bases and 7 bases, there was a span of 15 bases.

The chain uses TRBV12-3 or TRBV12-4 and TRBJ1-1, with 7 bases matching TRBD1. The CDR3 contains 14 residues. Trimming removed 7 bases from V and 1 base from J; junction bases left unmatched: 6. The CDR3 is CASKIQGWNTEAFF. CDR3 DNA sequence: TGTGCCAGCAAGATACAGGGGTGGAACACTGAAGCTTTCTTT.

The chain is built from TRBV12-3 or TRBV12-4 and TRBJ1-5; possibly TRBD1 for D (5 bases). The CDR3 runs to 15 residues. Between the trimmed V and J ends, which lost 8 bases and 2 bases, there was a span of 16 bases. CDR3 sequence reads: CASLQGERGNQPQHF. The CDR3, as DNA: TGTGCCAGCCTACAAGGGGAGAGGGGCAATCAGCCCCAGCATTTT.

This clonotype was picked up a small number of times. The chain joins TRBV18 to TRBJ2-5, with D tentatively TRBD1 (6 bases). This CDR3 has 14 amino acids. Trimming took 4 bases from V and 1 from J, leaving 10 bases between them. Per the germline V gene, CDR1 is KGHSH and CDR2 is LQKENI. This CDR3 is CASSRTDTQETQYF. Here the CDR3 DNA reads TGTGCCAGCTCACGGACAGATACCCAAGAGACCCAGTACTTC.